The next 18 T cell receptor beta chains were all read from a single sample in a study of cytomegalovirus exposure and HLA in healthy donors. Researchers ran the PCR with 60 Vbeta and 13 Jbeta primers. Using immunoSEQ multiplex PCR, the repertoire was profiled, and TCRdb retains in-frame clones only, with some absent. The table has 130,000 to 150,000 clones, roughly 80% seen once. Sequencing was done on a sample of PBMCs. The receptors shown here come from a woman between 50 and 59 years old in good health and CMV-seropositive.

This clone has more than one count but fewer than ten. The CDR3 DNA follows: TGTGCCAGCAGTTTGGCGGGAGATACGCAGTATTTT. Amino acids: CASSLAGDTQYF. The V call is TRBV28, the J call TRBJ2-3; D perhaps matches TRBD2 (5 bases). Germline-derived CDR1 and CDR2 are MDHEN and SYDVKM. The CDR3 consists of 12 residues. V was cut by 3 bases and J by 5 bases, with 6 bases left in between.

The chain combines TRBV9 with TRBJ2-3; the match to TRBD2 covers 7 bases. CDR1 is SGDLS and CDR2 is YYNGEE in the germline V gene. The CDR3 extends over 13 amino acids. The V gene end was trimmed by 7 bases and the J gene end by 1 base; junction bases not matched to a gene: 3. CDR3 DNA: TGTGCCAGCGGGAGGGGCGGCACAGATACGCAGTATTTT. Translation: CASGRGGTDTQYF.

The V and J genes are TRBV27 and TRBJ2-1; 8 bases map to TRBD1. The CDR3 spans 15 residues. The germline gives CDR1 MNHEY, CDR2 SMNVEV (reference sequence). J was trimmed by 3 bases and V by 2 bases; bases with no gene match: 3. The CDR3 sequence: CASSLPGTGYNEQFF. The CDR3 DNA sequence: TGTGCCAGCAGTTTACCCGGGACAGGCTACAATGAGCAGTTCTTC.

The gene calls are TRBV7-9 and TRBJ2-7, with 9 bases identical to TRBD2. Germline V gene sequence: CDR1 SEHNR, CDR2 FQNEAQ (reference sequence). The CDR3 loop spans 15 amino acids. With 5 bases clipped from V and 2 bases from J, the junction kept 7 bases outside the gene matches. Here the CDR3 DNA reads TGTGCCAGCAGCACCGCTGGACTAGCGACCTACGAGCAGTACTTC. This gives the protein CASSTAGLATYEQYF. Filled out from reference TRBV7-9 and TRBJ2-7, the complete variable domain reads DTGVSQNPRHKITKRGQNVTFRCDPISEHNRLYWYRQTLGQGPEFLTYFQNEAQLEKSRLLSDRFSAERPKGSFSTLEIQRTEQGDSAMYLCASSTAGLATYEQYFGPGTRLTVT.

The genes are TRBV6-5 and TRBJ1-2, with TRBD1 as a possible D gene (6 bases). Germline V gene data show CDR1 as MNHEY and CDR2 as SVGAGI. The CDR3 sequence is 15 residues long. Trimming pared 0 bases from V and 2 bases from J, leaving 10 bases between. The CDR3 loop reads CASSYSGARNYGYTF. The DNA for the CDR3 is TGTGCCAGCAGTTACTCGGGGGCCAGAAACTATGGCTACACCTTC.

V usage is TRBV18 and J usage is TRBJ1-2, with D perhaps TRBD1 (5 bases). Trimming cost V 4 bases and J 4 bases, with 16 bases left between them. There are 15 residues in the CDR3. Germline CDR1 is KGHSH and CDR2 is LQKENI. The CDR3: CASSQQRQTRYGYTF. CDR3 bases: TGTGCCAGCTCACAACAAAGACAGACGCGCTATGGCTACACCTTC. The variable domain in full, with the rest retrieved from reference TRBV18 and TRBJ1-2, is NAGVMQNPRHLVRRRGQEARLRCSPMKGHSHVYWYRQLPEEGLKFMVYLQKENIIDESGMPKERFSAEFPKEGPSILRIQQVVRGDSAAYFCASSQQRQTRYGYTFGSGTRLTVV.

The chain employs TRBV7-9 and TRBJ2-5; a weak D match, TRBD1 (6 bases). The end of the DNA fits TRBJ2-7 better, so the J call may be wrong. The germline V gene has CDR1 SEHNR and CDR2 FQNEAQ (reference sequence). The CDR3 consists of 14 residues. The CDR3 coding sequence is TGTGCCAGCAGCGAAAACCTACAGGGTTACGAGCAGTACTTC. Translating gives CASSENLQGYEQYF.

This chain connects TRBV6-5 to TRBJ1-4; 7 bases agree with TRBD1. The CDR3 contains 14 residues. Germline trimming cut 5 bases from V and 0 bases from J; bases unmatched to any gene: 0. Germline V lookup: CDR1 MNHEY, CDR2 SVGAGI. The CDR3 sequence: CASSGTATNEKLFF. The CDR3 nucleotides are TGTGCCAGCAGTGGGACAGCAACTAATGAAAAACTGTTTTTT.

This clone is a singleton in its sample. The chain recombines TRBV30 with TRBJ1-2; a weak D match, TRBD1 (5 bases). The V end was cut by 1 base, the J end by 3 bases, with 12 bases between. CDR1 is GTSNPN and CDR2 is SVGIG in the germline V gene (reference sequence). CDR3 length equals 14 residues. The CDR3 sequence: CAWSEVGGDYGYTF. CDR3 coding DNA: TGTGCCTGGAGTGAGGTGGGGGGAGACTATGGCTACACCTTC.

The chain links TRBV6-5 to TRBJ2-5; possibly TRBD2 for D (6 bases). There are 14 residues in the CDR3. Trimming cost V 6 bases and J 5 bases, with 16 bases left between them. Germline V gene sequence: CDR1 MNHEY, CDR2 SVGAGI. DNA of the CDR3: TGTGCCAGCAGCCCCGGGGGAAGCGGGGAGACCCAGTACTTC. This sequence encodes CASSPGGSGETQYF.

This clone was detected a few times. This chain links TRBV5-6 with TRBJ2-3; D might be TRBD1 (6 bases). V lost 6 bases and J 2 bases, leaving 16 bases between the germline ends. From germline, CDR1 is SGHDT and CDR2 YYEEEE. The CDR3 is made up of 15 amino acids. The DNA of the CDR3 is TGTGCCAGCACCCTGGTAACAGGGTCCACAGATACGCAGTATTTT. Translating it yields CASTLVTGSTDTQYF.

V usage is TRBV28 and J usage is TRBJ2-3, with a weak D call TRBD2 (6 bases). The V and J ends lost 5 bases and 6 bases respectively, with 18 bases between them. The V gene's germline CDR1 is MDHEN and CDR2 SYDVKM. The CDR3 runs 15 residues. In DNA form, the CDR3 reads TGTGCCAGCAGTCGTCGCGGGGTCCCGAAGGATACGCAGTATTTT. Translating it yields CASSRRGVPKDTQYF.

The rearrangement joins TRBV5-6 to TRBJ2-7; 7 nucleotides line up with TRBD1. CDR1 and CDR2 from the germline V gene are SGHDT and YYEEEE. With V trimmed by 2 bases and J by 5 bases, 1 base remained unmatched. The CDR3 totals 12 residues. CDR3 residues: CASSLTGDEQYF. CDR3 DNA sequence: TGTGCCAGCAGCTTAACAGGGGACGAGCAGTACTTC.

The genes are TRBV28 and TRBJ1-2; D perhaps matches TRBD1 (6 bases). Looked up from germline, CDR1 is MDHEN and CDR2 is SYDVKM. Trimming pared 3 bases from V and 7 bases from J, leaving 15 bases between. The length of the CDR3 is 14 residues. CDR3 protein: CASSLPGVLTGYTF. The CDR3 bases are TGTGCCAGCAGTTTGCCAGGGGTTCTCACTGGCTACACCTTC.

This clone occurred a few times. The CDR3: CASSLPQTYYEQYF. The CDR3 nucleotides read TGTGCCAGCAGTTTACCCCAGACTTACTACGAGCAGTACTTC. The chain combines TRBV28 with TRBJ2-5; D uncertain. The J call may be incorrect, as the DNA end agrees better with TRBJ2-7. There are 14 residues in the CDR3. Germline V gene lookup returns CDR1 MDHEN and CDR2 SYDVKM.

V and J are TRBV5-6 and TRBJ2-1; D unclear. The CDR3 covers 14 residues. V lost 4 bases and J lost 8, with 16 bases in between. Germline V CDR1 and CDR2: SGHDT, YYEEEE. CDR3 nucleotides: TGTGCCAGCAGCCAAGGAGTCTCTATCGATGAGCAGTTCTTC. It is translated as CASSQGVSIDEQFF.

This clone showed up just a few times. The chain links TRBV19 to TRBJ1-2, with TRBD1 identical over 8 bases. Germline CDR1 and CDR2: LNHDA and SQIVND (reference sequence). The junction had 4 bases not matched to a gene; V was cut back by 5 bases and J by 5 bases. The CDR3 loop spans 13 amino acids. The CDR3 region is CASSPDREYGYTF. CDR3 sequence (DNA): TGTGCCAGTAGTCCGGACAGGGAATATGGCTACACCTTC.

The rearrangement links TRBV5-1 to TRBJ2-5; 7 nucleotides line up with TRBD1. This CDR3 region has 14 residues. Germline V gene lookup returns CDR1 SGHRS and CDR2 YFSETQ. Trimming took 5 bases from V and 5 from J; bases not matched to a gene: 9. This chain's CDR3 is CASSQGGTEETQYF. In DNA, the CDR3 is TGCGCCAGCAGTCAAGGGGGCACAGAGGAGACCCAGTACTTC.